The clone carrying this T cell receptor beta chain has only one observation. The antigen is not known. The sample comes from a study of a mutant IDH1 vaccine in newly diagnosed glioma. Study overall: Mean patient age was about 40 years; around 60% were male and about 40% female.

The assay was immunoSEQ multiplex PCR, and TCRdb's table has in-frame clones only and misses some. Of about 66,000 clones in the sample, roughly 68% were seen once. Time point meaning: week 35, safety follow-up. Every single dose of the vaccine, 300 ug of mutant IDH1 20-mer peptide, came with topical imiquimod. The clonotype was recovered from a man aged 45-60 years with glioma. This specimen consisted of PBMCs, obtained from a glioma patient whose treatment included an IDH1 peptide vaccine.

CDR3 sequence reads: CASGEYRGRGNIQYF. DNA for the CDR3: TGTGCCAGCGGAGAATACAGGGGGCGGGGAAACATTCAGTACTTC. The chain couples TRBV6-5 to TRBJ2-4, with TRBD1 matching over 9 bases. V dropped 8 bases and J dropped 6; count of bases not matched to a gene: 11. Germline values: CDR1 MNHEY, CDR2 SVGAGI. CDR3 length: 15 residues.